Sequencing of this T cell receptor (beta chain) was carried out in a study of cytomegalovirus exposure and HLA in healthy donors. Regarding the study as a whole: Indistinguishability led to the exclusion of some V segments, TRBV6-2 and TRBV6-3 included. Using a false discovery rate of 0.05, a later analysis showed that 15,000 to 20,000 TCR beta sequences were associated with HLA alleles.

Donors showed nominal health when sampled, although they likely had unrecorded immune exposures. To note about this clone: Its antigen remains unidentified.

This CDR3 spans 14 amino acids. Germline values: CDR1 SGHRS, CDR2 YFSETQ. J was trimmed by 2 bases and V by 4 bases; bases with no gene match: 5. Primers included in the PCR were 60 Vbeta and 13 Jbeta primers. The table came from immunoSEQ multiplex PCR; TCRdb's copy has only in-frame clones and leaves some out. The repertoire holds 150,000 or so clones, with 70% to 90% as singletons. The receptor was isolated from a man aged 18 to 35 in good health and CMV-seropositive. The sequencing sample was made of PBMCs. The chain combines TRBV5-1 with TRBJ2-7; 8 bases fit TRBD1. CDR3 protein: CASSGQGLTYEQYF. CDR3 sequence (DNA): TGCGCCAGCAGCGGACAGGGTTTGACCTACGAGCAGTACTTC.